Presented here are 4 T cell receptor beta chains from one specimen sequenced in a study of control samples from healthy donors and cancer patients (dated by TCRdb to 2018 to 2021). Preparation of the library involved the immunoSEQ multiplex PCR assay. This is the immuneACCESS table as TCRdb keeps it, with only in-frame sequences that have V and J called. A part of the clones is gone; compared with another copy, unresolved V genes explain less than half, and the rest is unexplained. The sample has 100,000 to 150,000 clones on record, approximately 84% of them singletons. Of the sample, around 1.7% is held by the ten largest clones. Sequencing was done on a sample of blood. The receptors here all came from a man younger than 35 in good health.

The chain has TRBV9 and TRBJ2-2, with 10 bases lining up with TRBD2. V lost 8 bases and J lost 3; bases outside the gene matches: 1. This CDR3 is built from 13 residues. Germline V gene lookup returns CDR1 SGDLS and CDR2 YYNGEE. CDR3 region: CASGTSDTGELFF. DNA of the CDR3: TGTGCCAGTGGGACTAGCGACACCGGGGAGCTGTTTTTT.

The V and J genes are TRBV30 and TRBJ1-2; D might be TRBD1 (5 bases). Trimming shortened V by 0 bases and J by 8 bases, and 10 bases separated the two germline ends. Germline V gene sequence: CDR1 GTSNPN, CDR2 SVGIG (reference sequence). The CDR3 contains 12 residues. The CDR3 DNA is TGTGCCTGGAGTGTTACAGGTAGCGGCTACACCTTC. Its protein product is CAWSVTGSGYTF.

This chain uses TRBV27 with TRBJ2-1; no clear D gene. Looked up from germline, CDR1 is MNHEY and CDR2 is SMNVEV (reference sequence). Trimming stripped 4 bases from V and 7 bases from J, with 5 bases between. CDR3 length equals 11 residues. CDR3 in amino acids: CASSSRNEQFF. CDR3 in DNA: TGTGCCAGCAGTTCCAGGAATGAGCAGTTCTTC.

The CDR3 coding sequence is TGCAGCGTTGATCAAGGGAGGGGCTATGGCTACACCTTC. Amino acid sequence: CSVDQGRGYGYTF. The V and J genes are TRBV29-1 and TRBJ1-2, with D possibly TRBD1 on 5 matching bases. The V end lost 3 bases, the J end lost 4 bases, and 12 bases lay between the germline ends. Germline CDR1 reads SQVTM; CDR2 reads ANQGSEA. This CDR3 has 13 amino acids. Full variable domain (missing parts from reference TRBV29-1 and TRBJ1-2): SAVISQKPSRDICQRGTSLTIQCQVDSQVTMMFWYRQQPGQSLTLIATANQGSEATYESGFVIDKFPISRPNLTFSTLTVSNMSPEDSSIYLCSVDQGRGYGYTFGSGTRLTVV.